This TCR beta chain was captured by sequencing in a study of blood T cells in healthy people across ages. Study overall: Per two T cells, template switching captured roughly one barcoded beta molecule.

With a J-beta primer mix and a sample-barcoded 5' primer, a second PCR ran about 7 to 11 cycles. Every single cDNA molecule received a tag from a template-switch adaptor with 12 random nucleotides. TCRdb ran MiXCR on the 5' RACE reads and lists one entry per CDR3 protein. The data contain about a million distinct CDR3 sequences, just over 50% of them singletons. Material: blood. The receptor was isolated from a woman aged 55-69 years in good health.

CDR3 DNA: TGCAGTGCTACCCTAGCGGGAGCCAGATCCCGGGAGCAGTTCTTC. The encoded protein is CSATLAGARSREQFF. V gene TRBV20-1 combines with J gene TRBJ2-1, with 10 bases identical to TRBD2. The ends lost 4 bases at V and 10 bases at J; junction bases unmatched: 13. The CDR3 consists of 15 residues. From germline, CDR1 is DFQATT and CDR2 SNEGSKA (reference sequence).